This T cell receptor beta chain was recovered during a study of CD8 T cells in Susac syndrome. The study, taken as a whole, reports: In its TCR sequencing and HLA analysis, the study acknowledged that the number of individuals was relatively small.

CDR1 is MGHRA and CDR2 is YSYEKL in the germline V gene. V lost 1 base to trimming and J lost 7 bases, with 8 bases between them. The CDR3 sequence is 13 residues long. RNA was extracted with the RNeasy kit, and a quantity of about 0.45 to 1 ug was reverse transcribed using random hexamers. The TCR beta CDR3 was amplified by immunoSEQ multiplex PCR across 54 Vbeta, 13 Jbeta. TCRdb reprocessed the immunoSEQ multiplex PCR reads with MiXCR, giving one entry per CDR3 protein. Here the sample spans a few hundred thousand distinct CDR3 sequences, more than 80% being singletons. CD8+ and CD4+ blood T cells underwent TCR beta sequencing. The multiple sclerosis control group comprised treatment-naive patients with stable or active relapsing-remitting disease. For this clonotype: Its specificity is unknown.

The TCR originated in a human donor with multiple sclerosis. The chain employs TRBV4-1 and TRBJ1-5, with D uncertain. The sequenced sample was CD8+ T cells from PBMCs. Here the CDR3 DNA reads TGCGCCAGCAGCCAAGGGATGGGGCAGCCCCAGCATTTT. Translated, it gives CASSQGMGQPQHF.